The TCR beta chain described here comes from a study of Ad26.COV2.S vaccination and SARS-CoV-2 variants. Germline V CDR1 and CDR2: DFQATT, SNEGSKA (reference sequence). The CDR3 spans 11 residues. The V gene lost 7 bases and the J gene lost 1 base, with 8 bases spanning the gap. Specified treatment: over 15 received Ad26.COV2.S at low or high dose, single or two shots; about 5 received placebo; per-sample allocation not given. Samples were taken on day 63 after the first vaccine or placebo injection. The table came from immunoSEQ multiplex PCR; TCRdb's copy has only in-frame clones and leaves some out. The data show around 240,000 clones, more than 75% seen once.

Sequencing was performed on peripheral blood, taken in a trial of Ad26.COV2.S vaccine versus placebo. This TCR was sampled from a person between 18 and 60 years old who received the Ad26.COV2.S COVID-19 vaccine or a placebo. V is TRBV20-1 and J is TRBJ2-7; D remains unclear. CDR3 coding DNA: TGCAGTGGGGTCAGTTCCTACGAGCAGTACTTC. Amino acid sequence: CSGVSSYEQYF.